The entry below gives a single T cell receptor (beta chain) sequence along with its context. Germline CDR1 is ENHRY and CDR2 is SYGVKD. Trimming took 4 bases from V and 3 from J; bases not matched to a gene: 4. CDR3 length equals 14 residues. The sample comes from a study of T cell changes during pregnancy in multiple sclerosis. Method: immunoSEQ multiplex PCR; TCRdb's copy keeps in-frame clones and lacks some. The sample consists of approximately 45,000 clones, around 93% of them appearing once. Sample: CD8+ T cells from peripheral blood mononuclear cells, taken in the second trimester of pregnancy. The sequence came from a female donor with multiple sclerosis, enrolled in a pregnancy study. The rearrangement links TRBV10-3 to TRBJ2-3, with 7 bases identical to TRBD2. CDR3 region: CAISGTSQTDTQYF. In DNA form, the CDR3 reads TGTGCCATCAGTGGGACTAGTCAAACAGATACGCAGTATTTT.